This TCR beta chain was documented in a study of T-cell memory formation after mild COVID-19. Study-wide results and limits: A second wave of clones peaked on day 37, and their SARS-CoV-2 specificity went unconfirmed. Clones that got smaller from day 15 to 85 had even CD4/CD8, while clones growing later tipped toward CD4+. Some clones that responded turned up in pre-infection memory, which suggests that cross-reactive memory joined in.

This CDR3 has 15 amino acids. V lost 2 bases, J lost 1 base, and 12 bases lay in between. CDR1 is LGHNA and CDR2 is YNFKEQ in the germline V gene. Comment on this clonotype: Its antigen is as yet unknown.

TCRdb re-analysed the 5' RACE reads in MiXCR, keeping a single row per CDR3 protein. The sample shows 100,000 to 150,000 distinct CDR3 sequences, roughly 6% of them seen only once. The receptor was derived from an adult woman who had mild COVID-19 (a few samples of this study predate the infection). Cell type and time point are not known. Sequencing was carried out using PBMCs or a T cell subset sorted from them (not recorded which). V and J are TRBV4-2 and TRBJ2-7, with D unclear. CDR3 loop: CASSQPERLSYEQYF. The CDR3 DNA reads as TGTGCCAGCAGCCAACCTGAGAGACTGTCCTACGAGCAGTACTTC.